Below, one T cell receptor (beta chain) is given with its context. No antigen is known for it. These data come from a study of shared clonotypes between healthy human individuals. Overall study findings and caveats: Naive CD4 clonotypes overlapped across a handful of donors at roughly 5.1%.

Trimming removed 4 bases from V and 6 bases from J; junction bases left unmatched: 21. The CDR3 totals 19 residues. Germline V lookup: CDR1 SGHRS, CDR2 YFSETQ. The table came from immunoSEQ multiplex PCR; TCRdb's copy has only in-frame clones and leaves some out. Counted here are approximately 1.5 million clones, approximately 98.5% occurring once; the ten biggest clones make up about 0.35%. The TCR sequence derives from a man younger than 40 in good health. The sequenced sample consisted of naive CD4+ T cells sorted from blood. The subset is: CD45RA+ positively selected. The J gene is TRBJ2-7, the V gene TRBV5-1; 11 bases align to TRBD2. CDR3 coding DNA: TGCGCCAGCAGCAACTCTCCTCTCCCTCTAGCGGGAGGCGGCAGCGAGCAGTACTTC. Translation gives CASSNSPLPLAGGGSEQYF.